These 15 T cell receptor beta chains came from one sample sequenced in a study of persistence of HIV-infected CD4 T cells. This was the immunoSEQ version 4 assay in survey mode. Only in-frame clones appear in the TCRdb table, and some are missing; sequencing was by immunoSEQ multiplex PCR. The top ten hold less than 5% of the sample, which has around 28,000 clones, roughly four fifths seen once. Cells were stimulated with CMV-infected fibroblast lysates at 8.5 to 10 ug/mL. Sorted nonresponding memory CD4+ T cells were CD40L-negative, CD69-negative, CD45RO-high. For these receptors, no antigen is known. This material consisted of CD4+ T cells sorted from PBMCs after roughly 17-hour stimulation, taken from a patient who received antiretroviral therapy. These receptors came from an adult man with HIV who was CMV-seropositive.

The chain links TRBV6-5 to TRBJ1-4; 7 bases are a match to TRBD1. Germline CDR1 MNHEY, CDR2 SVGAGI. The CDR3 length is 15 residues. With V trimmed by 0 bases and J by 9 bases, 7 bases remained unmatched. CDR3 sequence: CASSYSLAGGKKLFF. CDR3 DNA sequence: TGTGCCAGCAGTTACTCGTTGGCAGGGGGGAAAAAACTGTTTTTT.

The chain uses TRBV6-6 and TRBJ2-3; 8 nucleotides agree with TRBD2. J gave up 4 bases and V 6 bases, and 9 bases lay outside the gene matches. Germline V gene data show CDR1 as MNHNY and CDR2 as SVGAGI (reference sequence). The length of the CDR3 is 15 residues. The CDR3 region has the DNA TGTGCCAGCAGCTACGGCGGCGGGGGGTCAGATACGCAGTATTTT. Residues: CASSYGGGGSDTQYF.

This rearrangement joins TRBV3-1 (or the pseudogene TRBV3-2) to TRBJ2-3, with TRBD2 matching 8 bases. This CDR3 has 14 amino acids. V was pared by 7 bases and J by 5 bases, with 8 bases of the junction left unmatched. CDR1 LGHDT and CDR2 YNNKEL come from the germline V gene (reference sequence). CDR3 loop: CASTKMAGGDTQYF. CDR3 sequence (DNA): TGTGCCAGCACCAAAATGGCGGGGGGAGATACGCAGTATTTT.

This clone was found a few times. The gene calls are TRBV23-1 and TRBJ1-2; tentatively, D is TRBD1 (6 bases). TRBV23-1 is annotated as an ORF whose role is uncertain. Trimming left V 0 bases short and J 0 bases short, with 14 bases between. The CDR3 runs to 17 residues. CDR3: CASSQSFRGAANYGYTF. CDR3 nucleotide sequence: TGCGCCAGCAGTCAATCATTTCGGGGGGCCGCTAACTATGGCTACACCTTC.

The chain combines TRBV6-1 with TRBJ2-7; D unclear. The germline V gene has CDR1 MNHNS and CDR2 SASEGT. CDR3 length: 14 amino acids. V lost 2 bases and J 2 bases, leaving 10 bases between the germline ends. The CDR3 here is CASSEQGQTYEQYF. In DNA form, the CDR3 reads TGTGCCAGCAGTGAACAAGGGCAGACCTACGAGCAGTACTTC.

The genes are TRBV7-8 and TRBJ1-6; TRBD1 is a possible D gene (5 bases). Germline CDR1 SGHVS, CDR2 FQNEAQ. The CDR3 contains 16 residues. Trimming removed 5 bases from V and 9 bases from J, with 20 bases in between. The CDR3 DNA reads TGTGCCAGCAGCCTTCCGGCAGGGATCGGCAGTTCACCCCTCCACTTT. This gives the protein CASSLPAGIGSSPLHF.

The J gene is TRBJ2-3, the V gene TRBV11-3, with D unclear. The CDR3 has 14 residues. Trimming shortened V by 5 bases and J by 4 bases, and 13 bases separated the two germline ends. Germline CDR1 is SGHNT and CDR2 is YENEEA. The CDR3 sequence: CASSQRRVADTQYF. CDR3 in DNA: TGTGCCAGCAGCCAACGAAGGGTCGCAGATACGCAGTATTTT.

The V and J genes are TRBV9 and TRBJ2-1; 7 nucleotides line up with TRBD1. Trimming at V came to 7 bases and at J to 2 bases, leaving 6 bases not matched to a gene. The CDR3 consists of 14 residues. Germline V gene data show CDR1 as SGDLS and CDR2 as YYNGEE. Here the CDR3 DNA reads TGTGCCAGCTCAGGGGGTGGGCCCTACAATGAGCAGTTCTTC. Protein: CASSGGGPYNEQFF.

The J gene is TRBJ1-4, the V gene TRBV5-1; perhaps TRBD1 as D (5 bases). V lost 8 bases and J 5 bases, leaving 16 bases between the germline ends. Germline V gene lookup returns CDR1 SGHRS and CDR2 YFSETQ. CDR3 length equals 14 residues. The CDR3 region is CASEAGAGNEKLFF. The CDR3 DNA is TGCGCCAGTGAAGCCGGGGCGGGGAATGAAAAACTGTTTTTT.

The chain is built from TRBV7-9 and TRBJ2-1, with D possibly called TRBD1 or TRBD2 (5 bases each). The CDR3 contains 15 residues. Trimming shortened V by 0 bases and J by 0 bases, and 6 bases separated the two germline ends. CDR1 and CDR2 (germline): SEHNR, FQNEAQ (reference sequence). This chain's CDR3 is CASSLAGVSYNEQFF. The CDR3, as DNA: TGTGCCAGCAGCTTAGCGGGGGTCTCCTACAATGAGCAGTTCTTC. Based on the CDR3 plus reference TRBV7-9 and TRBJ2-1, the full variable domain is DTGVSQNPRHKITKRGQNVTFRCDPISEHNRLYWYRQTLGQGPEFLTYFQNEAQLEKSRLLSDRFSAERPKGSFSTLEIQRTEQGDSAMYLCASSLAGVSYNEQFFGPGTRLTVL.

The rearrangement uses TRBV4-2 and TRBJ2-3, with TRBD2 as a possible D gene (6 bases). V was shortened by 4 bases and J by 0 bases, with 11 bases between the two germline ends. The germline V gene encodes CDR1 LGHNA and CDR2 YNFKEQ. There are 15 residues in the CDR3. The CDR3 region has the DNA TGTGCCAGCAGCCCACGGGACTCCAGCACAGATACGCAGTATTTT. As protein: CASSPRDSSTDTQYF.

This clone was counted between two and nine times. CDR3 sequence (DNA): TGTGCCAGCAGTGAACCTTACAGGACAGGGGACTACGAGCAGTACTTC. Translation gives CASSEPYRTGDYEQYF. The genes are TRBV6-1 and TRBJ2-7; 9 bases fit TRBD1. CDR3 size: 16 residues. J was trimmed by 3 bases and V by 2 bases; bases with no gene match: 8. Germline V gene sequence: CDR1 MNHNS, CDR2 SASEGT.

The CDR3 spells CSASPGQGVSPLHF. For the CDR3, the DNA is TGCAGTGCTAGTCCGGGACAGGGGGTTTCACCCCTCCACTTT. The genes are TRBV20-1 and TRBJ1-6, with TRBD1 matching over 11 bases. Per the germline V gene, CDR1 is DFQATT and CDR2 is SNEGSKA (reference sequence). This CDR3 spans 14 amino acids. The V and J ends lost 3 bases and 9 bases, in that order; junction bases with no gene match: 4.

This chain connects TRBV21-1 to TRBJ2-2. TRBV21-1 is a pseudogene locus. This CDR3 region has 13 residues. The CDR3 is CASSKWGSGELFF. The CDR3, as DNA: TGTGCCAGCAGCAAGTGGGGGTCCGGGGAGCTGTTTTTT.

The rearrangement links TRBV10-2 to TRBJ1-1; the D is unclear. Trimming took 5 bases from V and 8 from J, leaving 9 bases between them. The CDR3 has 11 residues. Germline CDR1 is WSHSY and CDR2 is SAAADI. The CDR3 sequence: CASSLDMEAFF. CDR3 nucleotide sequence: TGCGCCAGCAGTTTAGATATGGAAGCTTTCTTT.